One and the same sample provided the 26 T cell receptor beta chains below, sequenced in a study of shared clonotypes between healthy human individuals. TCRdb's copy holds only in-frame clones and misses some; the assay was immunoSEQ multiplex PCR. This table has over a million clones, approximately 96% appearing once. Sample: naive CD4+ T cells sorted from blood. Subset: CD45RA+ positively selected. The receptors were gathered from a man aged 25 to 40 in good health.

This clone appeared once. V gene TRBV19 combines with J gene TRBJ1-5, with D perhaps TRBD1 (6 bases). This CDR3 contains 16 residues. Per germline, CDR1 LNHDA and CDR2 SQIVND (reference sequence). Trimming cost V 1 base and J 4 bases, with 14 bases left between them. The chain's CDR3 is CASSIAGGGGNQPQHF. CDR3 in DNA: TGTGCCAGTAGTATAGCCGGAGGGGGTGGGAATCAGCCCCAGCATTTT. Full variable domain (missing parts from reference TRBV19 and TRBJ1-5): DGGITQSPKYLFRKEGQNVTLSCEQNLNHDAMYWYRQDPGQGLRLIYYSQIVNDFQKGDIAEGYSVSREKKESFPLTVTSAQKNPTAFYLCASSIAGGGGNQPQHFGDGTRLSIL.

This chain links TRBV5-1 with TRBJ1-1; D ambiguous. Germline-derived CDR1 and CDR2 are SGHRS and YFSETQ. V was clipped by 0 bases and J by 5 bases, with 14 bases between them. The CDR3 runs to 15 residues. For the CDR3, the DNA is TGCGCCAGCAGCTTGGAAGGTATGTTGGGGACTGAAGCTTTCTTT. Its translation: CASSLEGMLGTEAFF.

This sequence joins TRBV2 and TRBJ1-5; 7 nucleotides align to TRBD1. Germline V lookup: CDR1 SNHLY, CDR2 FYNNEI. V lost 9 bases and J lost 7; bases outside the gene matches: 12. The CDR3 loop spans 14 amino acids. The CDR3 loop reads CASDQTTGNQPQHF. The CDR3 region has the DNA TGTGCCAGTGATCAAACGACAGGGAACCAGCCCCAGCATTTT.

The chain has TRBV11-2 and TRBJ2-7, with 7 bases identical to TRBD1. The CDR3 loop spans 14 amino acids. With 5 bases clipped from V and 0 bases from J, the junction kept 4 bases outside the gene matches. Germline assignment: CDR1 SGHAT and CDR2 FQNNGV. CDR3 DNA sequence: TGTGCCAGCAGCCTGGACAGGCACTCCTACGAGCAGTACTTC. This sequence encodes CASSLDRHSYEQYF.

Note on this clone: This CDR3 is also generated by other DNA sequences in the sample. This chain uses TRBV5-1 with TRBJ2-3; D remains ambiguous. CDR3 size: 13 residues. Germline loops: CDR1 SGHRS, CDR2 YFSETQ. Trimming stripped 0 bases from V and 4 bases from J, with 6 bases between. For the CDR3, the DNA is TGCGCCAGCAGCTTGGCCGGGCCAGATACGCAGTATTTT. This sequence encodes CASSLAGPDTQYF.

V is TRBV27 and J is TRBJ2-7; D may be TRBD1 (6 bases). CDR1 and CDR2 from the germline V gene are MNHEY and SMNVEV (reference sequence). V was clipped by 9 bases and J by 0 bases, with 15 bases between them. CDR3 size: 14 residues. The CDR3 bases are TGTGCCAGTAACGGCAGGGGCAGCTCCTACGAGCAGTACTTC. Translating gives CASNGRGSSYEQYF.

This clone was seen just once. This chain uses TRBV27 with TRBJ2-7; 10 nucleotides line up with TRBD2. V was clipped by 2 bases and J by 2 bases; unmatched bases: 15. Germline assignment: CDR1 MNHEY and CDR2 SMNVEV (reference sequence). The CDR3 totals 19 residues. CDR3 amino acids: CASSLGAGGPLVFPYEQYF. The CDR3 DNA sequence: TGTGCCAGCAGTTTAGGAGCGGGAGGGCCTCTCGTTTTCCCCTACGAGCAGTACTTC.

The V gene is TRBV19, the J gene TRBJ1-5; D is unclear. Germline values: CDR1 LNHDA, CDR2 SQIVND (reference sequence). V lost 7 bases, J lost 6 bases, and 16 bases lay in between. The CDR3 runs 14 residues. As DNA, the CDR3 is TGTGCCAGTAACAGCGGGGAGAGGAGTCAGCCCCAGCATTTT. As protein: CASNSGERSQPQHF.

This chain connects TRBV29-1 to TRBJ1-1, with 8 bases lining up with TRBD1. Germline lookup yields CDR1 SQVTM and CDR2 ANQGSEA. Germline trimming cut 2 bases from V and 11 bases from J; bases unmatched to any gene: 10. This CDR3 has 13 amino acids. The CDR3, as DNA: TGCAGCGTTGAACTACAGGGGGGGATAGCTGCTTTCTTT. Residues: CSVELQGGIAAFF.

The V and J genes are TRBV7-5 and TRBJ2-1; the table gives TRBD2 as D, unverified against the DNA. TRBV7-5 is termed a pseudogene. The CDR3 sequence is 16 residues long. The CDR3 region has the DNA TGTGTCAGAAGCCCATTTGCGGGAGGCCCCCACAATGAGCAGTTCTTC. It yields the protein CVRSPFAGGPHNEQFF.

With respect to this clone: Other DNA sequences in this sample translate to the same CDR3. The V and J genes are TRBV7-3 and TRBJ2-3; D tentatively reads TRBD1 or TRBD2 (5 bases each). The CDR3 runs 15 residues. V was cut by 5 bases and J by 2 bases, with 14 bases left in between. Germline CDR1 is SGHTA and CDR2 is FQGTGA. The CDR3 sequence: CASSLSGSPTDTQYF. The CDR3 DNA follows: TGTGCCAGCAGCCTCTCAGGGAGCCCCACAGATACGCAGTATTTT.

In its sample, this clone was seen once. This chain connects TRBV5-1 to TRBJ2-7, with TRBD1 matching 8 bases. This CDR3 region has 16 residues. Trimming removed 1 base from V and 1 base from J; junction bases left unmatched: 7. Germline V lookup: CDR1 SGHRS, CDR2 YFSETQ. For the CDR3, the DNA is TGCGCCAGCAGCTTGTCTGGCTGGACAGGGTCCTACGAGCAGTACTTC. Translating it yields CASSLSGWTGSYEQYF.

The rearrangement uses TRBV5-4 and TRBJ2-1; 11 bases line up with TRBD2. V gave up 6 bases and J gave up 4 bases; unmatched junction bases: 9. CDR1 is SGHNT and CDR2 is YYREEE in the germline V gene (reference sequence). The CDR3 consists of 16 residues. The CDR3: CASTPRLAGIYNEQFF. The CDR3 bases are TGTGCCAGCACCCCCCGACTAGCGGGAATTTACAATGAGCAGTTCTTC.

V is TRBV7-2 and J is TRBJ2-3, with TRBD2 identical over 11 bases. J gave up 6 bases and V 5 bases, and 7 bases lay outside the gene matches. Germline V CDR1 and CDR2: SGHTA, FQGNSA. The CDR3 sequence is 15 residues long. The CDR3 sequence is CASSLTSGRRDTQYF. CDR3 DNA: TGTGCCAGCAGCCTTACTAGCGGGAGAAGGGATACGCAGTATTTT.

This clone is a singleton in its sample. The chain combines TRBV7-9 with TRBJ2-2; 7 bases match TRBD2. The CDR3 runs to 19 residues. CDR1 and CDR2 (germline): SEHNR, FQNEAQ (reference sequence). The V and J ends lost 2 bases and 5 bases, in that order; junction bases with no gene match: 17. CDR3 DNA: TGTGCCAGCAGCTTATTTTCAGGTCGGCCTAGCGGCCAAACCGGGGAGCTGTTTTTT. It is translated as CASSLFSGRPSGQTGELFF.

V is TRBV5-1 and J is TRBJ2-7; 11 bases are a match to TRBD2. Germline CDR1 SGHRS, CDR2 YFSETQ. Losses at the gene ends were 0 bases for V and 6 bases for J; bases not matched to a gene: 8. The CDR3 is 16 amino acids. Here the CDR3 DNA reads TGCGCCAGCAGCTTGGGGCTAGCGGGAGGACAAGGCGAGCAGTACTTC. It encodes CASSLGLAGGQGEQYF.

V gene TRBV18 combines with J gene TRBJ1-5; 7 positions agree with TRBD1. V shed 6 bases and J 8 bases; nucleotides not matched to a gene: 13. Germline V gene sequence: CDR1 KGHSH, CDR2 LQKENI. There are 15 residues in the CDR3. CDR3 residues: CASSPITGVGEPQHF. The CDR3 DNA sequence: TGTGCCAGCTCGCCAATCACAGGGGTGGGGGAGCCCCAGCATTTT.

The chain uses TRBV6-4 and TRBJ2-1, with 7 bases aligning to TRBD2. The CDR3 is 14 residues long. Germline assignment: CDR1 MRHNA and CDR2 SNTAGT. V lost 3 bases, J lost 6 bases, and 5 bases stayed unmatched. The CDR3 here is CASSEGWGGNEQFF. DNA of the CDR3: TGTGCCAGCAGTGAAGGTTGGGGGGGCAATGAGCAGTTCTTC.

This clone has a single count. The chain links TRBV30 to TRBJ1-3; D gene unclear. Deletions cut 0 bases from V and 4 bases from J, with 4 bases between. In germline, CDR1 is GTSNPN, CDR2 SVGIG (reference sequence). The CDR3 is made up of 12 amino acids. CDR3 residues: CAWSVWGNTIYF. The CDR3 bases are TGTGCCTGGAGTGTTTGGGGAAACACCATATATTTT.

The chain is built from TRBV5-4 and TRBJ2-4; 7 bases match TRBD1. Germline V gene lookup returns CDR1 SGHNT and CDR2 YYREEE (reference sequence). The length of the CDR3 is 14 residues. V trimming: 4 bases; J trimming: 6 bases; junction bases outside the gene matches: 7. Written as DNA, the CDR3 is TGTGCCAGCAGCAATGACAGGGCGGCAAACATTCAGTACTTC. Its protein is CASSNDRAANIQYF.

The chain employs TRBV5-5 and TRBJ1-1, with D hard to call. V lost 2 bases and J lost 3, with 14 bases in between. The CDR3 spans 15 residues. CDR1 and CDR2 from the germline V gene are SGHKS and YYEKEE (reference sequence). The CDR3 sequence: CASSFLIGRDTEAFF. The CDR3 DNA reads TGTGCCAGCAGCTTCCTGATTGGTAGGGACACTGAAGCTTTCTTT. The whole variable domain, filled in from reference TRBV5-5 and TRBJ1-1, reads DAGVTQSPTHLIKTRGQQVTLRCSPISGHKSVSWYQQVLGQGPQFIFQYYEKEERGRGNFPDRFSARQFPNYSSELNVNALLLGDSALYLCASSFLIGRDTEAFFGQGTRLTVV.

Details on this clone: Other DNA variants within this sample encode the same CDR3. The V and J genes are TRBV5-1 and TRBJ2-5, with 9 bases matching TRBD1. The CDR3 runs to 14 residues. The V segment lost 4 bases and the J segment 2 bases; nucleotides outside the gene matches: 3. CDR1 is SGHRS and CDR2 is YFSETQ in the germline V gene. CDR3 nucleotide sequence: TGCGCCAGCAGCATTGGGACAGGGCAAGAGACCCAGTACTTC. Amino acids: CASSIGTGQETQYF.

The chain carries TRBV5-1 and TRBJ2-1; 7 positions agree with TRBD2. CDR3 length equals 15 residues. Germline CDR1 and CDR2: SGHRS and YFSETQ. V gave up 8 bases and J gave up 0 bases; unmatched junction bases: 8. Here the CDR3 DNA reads TGCGCCAGTCAACGGGAGGCCAGCTCCTACAATGAGCAGTTCTTC. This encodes CASQREASSYNEQFF.

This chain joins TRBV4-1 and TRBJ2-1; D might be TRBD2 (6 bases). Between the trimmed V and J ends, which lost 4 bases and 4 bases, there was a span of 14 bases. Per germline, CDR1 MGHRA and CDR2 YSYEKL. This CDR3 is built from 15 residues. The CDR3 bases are TGCGCCAGCAGCCCCCGAGGGACTGGGTACAATGAGCAGTTCTTC. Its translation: CASSPRGTGYNEQFF.

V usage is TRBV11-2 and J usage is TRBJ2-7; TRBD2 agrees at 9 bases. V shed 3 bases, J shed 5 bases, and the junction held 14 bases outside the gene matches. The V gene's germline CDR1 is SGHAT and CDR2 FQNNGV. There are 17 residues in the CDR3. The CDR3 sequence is CASSFPLAGGITHEQYF. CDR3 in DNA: TGTGCCAGCAGCTTCCCCCTGGCGGGAGGGATCACCCACGAGCAGTACTTC. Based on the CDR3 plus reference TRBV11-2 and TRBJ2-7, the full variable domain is EAGVAQSPRYKIIEKRQSVAFWCNPISGHATLYWYQQILGQGPKLLIQFQNNGVVDDSQLPKDRFSAERLKGVDSTLKIQPAKLEDSAVYLCASSFPLAGGITHEQYFGPGTRLTVT.

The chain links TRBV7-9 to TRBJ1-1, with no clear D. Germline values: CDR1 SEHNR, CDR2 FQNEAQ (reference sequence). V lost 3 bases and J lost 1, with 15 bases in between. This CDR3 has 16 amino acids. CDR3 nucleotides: TGTGCCAGCAGCTTCAGTCTCCGGGAAGAGAACACTGAAGCTTTCTTT. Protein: CASSFSLREENTEAFF.